This T cell receptor (beta chain) was captured in a study of OX40 agonist ivuxolimab in advanced cancers. V was cut by 4 bases and J by 5 bases, with 12 bases left in between. Germline CDR1 MNHNS, CDR2 SASEGT. CDR3 length: 15 amino acids. Sequenced by immunoSEQ multiplex PCR; TCRdb stores in-frame clones only, minus some. The sample holds tens of thousands of clones, about 86% seen once. The source of this sequence is an adult with an advanced solid tumor such as melanoma, head and neck, liver or kidney cancer. The V call is TRBV6-1, the J call TRBJ1-6, with unresolved D. Sequenced here: CD4+ or CD8+ T cells sorted from blood, sampled in a trial of the OX40 agonist ivuxolimab. The CDR3 bases are TGTGCCAGCAGTGCGCGGGCTACAGATAATTCACCCCTCCACTTT. As protein: CASSARATDNSPLHF.